The 32 T cell receptor beta chains below were found in one sample sequenced in a study of tumor-infiltrating lymphocytes in primary liver carcinoma. The researchers obtained blood RNA from unsorted whole blood and also extracted germline DNA. Researchers generated TCR beta cDNA from around 0.55 ug of total RNA, relying on a constant-region primer. Three-round nested multiplex PCR performed with slightly modified ARM-PCR produced the TCR beta libraries. For around 11 cycles apiece, the opening two PCR rounds ran with TRBV1-TRBV30 forward primers and a C-beta reverse primer. TCRdb redid the calling of the multiplex PCR reads with MiXCR, one entry per CDR3 protein. The table has approximately 330,000 distinct CDR3 sequences, approximately 64% seen once. Sequencing used peripheral blood. These receptors were collected from a man in his forties or fifties with primary liver carcinoma and hepatitis B virus infection.

This clonotype showed up just once. The chain employs TRBV19 and TRBJ1-2; possible D gene TRBD1, 5 bases. Germline V gene lookup returns CDR1 LNHDA and CDR2 SQIVND (reference sequence). V lost 11 bases to trimming and J lost 8 bases, with 24 bases between them. This CDR3 has 14 residues. CDR3 residues: CASPPMPGQRGYTF. The CDR3 nucleotides are TGTGCCTCCCCCCCCATGCCAGGGCAACGGGGCTACACCTTC. Filled out from reference TRBV19 and TRBJ1-2, the complete variable domain reads DGGITQSPKYLFRKEGQNVTLSCEQNLNHDAMYWYRQDPGQGLRLIYYSQIVNDFQKGDIAEGYSVSREKKESFPLTVTSAQKNPTAFYLCASPPMPGQRGYTFGSGTRLTVV.

As concerns this clonotype: A read error is possible here, since a much larger clone lies one base away. The rearrangement uses TRBV6-2 or TRBV6-3 and TRBJ1-2; 7 bases align to TRBD1. From germline, CDR1 is MNHEY and CDR2 SVGEGT. This CDR3 region has 15 residues. The CDR3 loop reads CASGYPPSRGDGYTF. CDR3 DNA: TGTGCCAGCGGTTACCCCCCGAGCAGGGGGGACGGCTACACCTTC.

In regard to this clonotype: Here the CDR3 omits its conserved ending phenylalanine or tryptophan, so a read error is the likely source. The rearrangement joins TRBV11-2 to TRBJ2-5; D remains ambiguous. The CDR3 extends over 12 amino acids. Germline loops: CDR1 SGHAT, CDR2 FQNNGV. V lost 9 bases to trimming and J lost 5 bases, with 13 bases between them. CDR3 sequence reads: CASSPQGETQYL. CDR3 sequence (DNA): TGTGCCAGTAGCCCTCAAGGGGAGACCCAGTACCTC.

In the case of this clonotype: Its ends do not fully match the called genes, so a read error is possible. J is TRBJ2-3 and V is TRBV5-4, with no clear D. This CDR3 spans 13 amino acids. Germline V gene lookup returns CDR1 SGHNT and CDR2 YYREEE (reference sequence). The CDR3 protein is CANSSGDSDTQYF. In DNA form, the CDR3 reads TGTGCCAACAGCTCCGGCGATAGCGATACGCAGTATTTT.

Note on this clonotype: This may be a read error, as it is one base from a much larger clone. The chain employs TRBV12-3 or TRBV12-4 and TRBJ1-4, with unresolved D. The CDR3 spans 14 residues. The CDR3 DNA reads TGTACCAGCAGTTTCGGGCAACAGTTCGGAAAACTGTTTTTT. Translating gives CTSSFGQQFGKLFF.

In regard to this clonotype: One junction end disagrees with the germline gene, perhaps due to a read error. V is TRBV29-1 and J is TRBJ1-2; D call uncertain. The CDR3 spans 14 residues. The germline V gene has CDR1 SQVTM and CDR2 ANQGSEA. The chain's CDR3 is CSVGLGYGSGGCTF. The CDR3 nucleotides are TGCAGCGTGGGCCTCGGGTACGGTTCGGGTGGCTGCACCTTC.

Comment on this clonotype: Since a much larger clone is just one base distant, this may be a read error. The chain uses TRBV7-9 and TRBJ2-2, with D maybe TRBD1 (5 bases). The germline gives CDR1 SEHNR, CDR2 FQNEAQ (reference sequence). V gave up 5 bases and J gave up 3 bases, with 13 bases separating them. The CDR3 is 15 amino acids. Here the CDR3 DNA reads TGTGCCAGCAGCCAAGGGGAACGTTACACCGGGGAGCTGTTTTTT. Translation gives CASSQGERYTGELFF.

The gene calls are TRBV12-3 or TRBV12-4 and TRBJ2-2; tentatively, D is TRBD1 (6 bases). The CDR3 is 15 residues long. V was cut by 2 bases and J by 3 bases, with 10 bases left in between. The CDR3 reads CASSLQGPDTGELFF. CDR3 nucleotides: TGTGCCAGCAGTTTACAGGGGCCGGACACCGGGGAGCTGTTTTTT.

In regard to this clonotype: This could be a read error, since a much larger clone is one nucleotide away. The chain joins TRBV6-6 to TRBJ2-3, with D unclear. V lost 1 base to trimming and J lost 6 bases, with 5 bases between them. The CDR3 length is 12 residues. The germline V gene encodes CDR1 MNHNY and CDR2 SVGAGI (reference sequence). CDR3 protein: CASSYLKDTQYF. The CDR3 nucleotides read TGTGCCAGCAGTTACTTGAAGGATACGCAGTATTTT.

Of note for this clonotype: A clone one base away is much larger, so this may be a read error. The V and J genes are TRBV6-5 and TRBJ1-1; D not certain. The CDR3 runs 14 residues. From germline, CDR1 is MNHEY and CDR2 SVGAGI. CDR3 sequence (DNA): TGTGCCAGCAGTTACTCGAGGGTGAACACTGGAGCTTTCTTT. Its translation is CASSYSRVNTGAFF.

About this clonotype: The final CDR3 position lacks the conserved phenylalanine or tryptophan, pointing to a likely read error. The J gene is TRBJ2-7, the V gene TRBV11-2; TRBD2 matches 9 bases. The CDR3 contains 16 residues. CDR1 and CDR2 from the germline V gene are SGHAT and FQNNGV. V shed 10 bases and J 7 bases; nucleotides not matched to a gene: 20. In DNA form, the CDR3 reads TGTGCCACCAGGGAGGGTCTCCTAGCGGGACTAGAAGAGCAGTACCTC. This translates into CATREGLLAGLEEQYL.

This clonotype was observed a few times. This chain uses TRBV6-5 with TRBJ2-3; 10 bases map to TRBD1. The CDR3 has 15 residues. Trimming took 4 bases from V and 4 from J; bases not matched to a gene: 5. Germline loops: CDR1 MNHEY, CDR2 SVGAGI. In DNA, the CDR3 is TGTGCCAGCAGTTTAGGACAGGGGGGGGCAGATACGCAGTATTTT. Translating gives CASSLGQGGADTQYF.

Concerning this clonotype itself: Its ends do not fully match the called genes, so a read error is possible. The J gene is TRBJ2-1, the V gene TRBV6-2 or TRBV6-3, with TRBD2 matching over 13 bases. CDR3 length: 17 residues. Germline V gives CDR1 MNHEY, CDR2 SVGEGT. This CDR3 is CVSRRTSGRSFYNEQFF. For the CDR3, the DNA is TGTGTCAGCAGACGGACTAGCGGGAGAAGCTTCTACAATGAGCAATTCTTC.

This clonotype is a singleton in its sample. The conserved phenylalanine or tryptophan normally closing the CDR3 is absent here, so this likely arose from a read error. V gene TRBV11-2 combines with J gene TRBJ2-1, with D maybe TRBD2 (5 bases). The CDR3 is made up of 16 amino acids. V lost 5 bases to trimming and J lost 7 bases, with 21 bases between them. CDR1 is SGHAT, CDR2 FQNNGV, per germline. CDR3 sequence reads: CASSHRLLTTGNEQFL. CDR3 DNA: TGTGCCAGCAGCCACCGGTTATTAACGACGGGAAATGAGCAGTTCTTA.

The table lists this clonotype with a few counts. This chain links TRBV5-8 with TRBJ2-1; 12 bases are shared with TRBD2. This CDR3 has 16 residues. The trim removed 3 bases at V and 3 bases at J, leaving 4 bases unmatched. The germline V gene has CDR1 SGHTS and CDR2 YDEGEE. The CDR3 region is CASSSGLAGLYNEQFF. The CDR3, as DNA: TGTGCCAGCAGCTCCGGACTAGCGGGACTCTACAATGAGCAGTTCTTC.

This clonotype was observed a few times. The rearrangement uses TRBV28 and TRBJ1-2, with 11 positions matching TRBD1. Germline V gene sequence: CDR1 MDHEN, CDR2 SYDVKM. The CDR3 is 15 residues long. V lost 4 bases and J lost 6; bases outside the gene matches: 7. The CDR3 nucleotides read TGTGCCAGCAGTTCCCGGACAGGGGGCTTCGATGGCTACACCTTC. It codes for CASSSRTGGFDGYTF.

The chain links TRBV5-6 to TRBJ1-1; weak D call: TRBD1 (5 bases). Trimming removed 2 bases at V and 6 bases at J, with 14 bases between. Germline V gene lookup returns CDR1 SGHDT and CDR2 YYEEEE. CDR3 length: 14 residues. CDR3 loop: CASSFRSQGAEAFF. CDR3 bases: TGTGCCAGCAGCTTTCGTAGTCAAGGGGCTGAAGCTTTCTTT.

The chain is built from TRBV28 and TRBJ1-5, with 7 bases aligning to TRBD1. The germline V gene has CDR1 MDHEN and CDR2 SYDVKM. J was trimmed by 6 bases and V by 8 bases; bases with no gene match: 10. CDR3 length: 14 amino acids. In DNA form, the CDR3 reads TGTGCCAGCGACCGGGACAGAAACCTTCAGCCCCAGCATTTT. The encoded protein is CASDRDRNLQPQHF.

This clonotype was detected many times. This sequence joins TRBV5-5 and TRBJ2-7; TRBD2 aligns across 7 bases. The CDR3 runs to 15 residues. The junction had 8 bases not matched to a gene; V was cut back by 2 bases and J by 3 bases. CDR1 is SGHKS, CDR2 YYEKEE, per germline (reference sequence). CDR3 sequence reads: CASSLIAGGGYEQYF. The CDR3 nucleotides read TGTGCCAGCAGCTTAATAGCGGGCGGGGGCTACGAGCAGTACTTC.

This clonotype was observed once. The chain carries TRBV11-2 and TRBJ2-1, with 10 bases identical to TRBD2. V dropped 5 bases and J dropped 2; count of bases not matched to a gene: 6. Germline values: CDR1 SGHAT, CDR2 FQNNGV. CDR3 length equals 16 residues. In DNA form, the CDR3 reads TGTGCCAGCAGCAAGAGTGGACTAGCGGCCTACAATGAGCAGTTCTTC. Protein: CASSKSGLAAYNEQFF.

Turning to this clonotype: One junction end disagrees with the germline gene, perhaps due to a read error. V gene TRBV11-2 combines with J gene TRBJ2-5; TRBD2 matches at 7 bases. Germline CDR1 and CDR2: SGHAT and FQNNGV. This CDR3 is built from 16 residues. In DNA form, the CDR3 reads TGTGCCAGTAGCTTAGGTCTAGCGGAGATCCAAGAGACCCATTACTTC. This translates into CASSLGLAEIQETHYF. The complete variable domain, with remaining parts taken from reference TRBV11-2 and TRBJ2-5, reads EAGVAQSPRYKIIEKRQSVAFWCNPISGHATLYWYQQILGQGPKLLIQFQNNGVVDDSQLPKDRFSAERLKGVDSTLKIQPAKLEDSAVYLCASSLGLAEIQETHYFGPGTRLLVL.

Concerning this clonotype itself: A much larger clone sits a single nucleotide away, making a read error possible. The conserved phenylalanine or tryptophan is not found at the CDR3 terminus, so this likely reflects a read error. Because the CDR3's place on the DNA is in doubt, the DNA is left out and the CDR3 is given as listed by TCRdb. The chain couples TRBV6-1 to TRBJ1-2. Germline values: CDR1 MNHNS, CDR2 SASEGT. The CDR3 has 10 amino acids, counting both end residues. The CDR3 here is CASREGLPTL.

The sample holds a few counts of this clonotype. A much larger clone lies one base from this, so it may be a read error. The rearrangement joins TRBV6-1 to TRBJ2-1, with D perhaps matching TRBD2 (6 bases). The V end lost 9 bases, the J end lost 3 bases, and 15 bases lay between the germline ends. Per the germline V gene, CDR1 is MNHNS and CDR2 is SASEGT. This CDR3 spans 14 amino acids. CDR3 in amino acids: CASRAGSDYNEQFF. The DNA of the CDR3 is TGTGCCAGTCGGGCCGGGAGCGACTACAATGAGCAGTTCTTC.

This clonotype was detected many times. The chain uses TRBV11-2 and TRBJ2-5; no reliable D call. The CDR3 is 12 residues long. The germline V gene has CDR1 SGHAT and CDR2 FQNNGV. V shed 0 bases and J shed 9 bases, with 8 bases lying between them. Written as DNA, the CDR3 is TGTGCCAGCAGCTTAGATTCGGGTCCCCAGTACTTC. This sequence encodes CASSLDSGPQYF.

This chain connects TRBV11-2 to TRBJ2-3; D gene unclear. The CDR3 spans 13 residues. CDR1 is SGHAT and CDR2 is FQNNGV in the germline V gene. V gave up 6 bases and J gave up 0 bases, with 7 bases separating them. The DNA for the CDR3 is TGTGCCAGCAGTCGACATAGCACAGATACGCAGTATTTT. Protein sequence: CASSRHSTDTQYF.

This clonotype has just a few counts. The rearrangement uses TRBV6-1 and TRBJ2-7; maybe TRBD2 (6 bases). Germline V gives CDR1 MNHNS, CDR2 SASEGT. This CDR3 comprises 13 residues. V was pared by 3 bases and J by 3 bases, with 9 bases between. The CDR3 loop reads CASSDGGIYEQYF. Here the CDR3 DNA reads TGTGCCAGCAGTGATGGGGGGATCTACGAGCAGTACTTC.

To note about this clonotype: One base away lies a much larger clone, so this may be a sequencing read error. The V gene is TRBV12-3 or TRBV12-4, the J gene TRBJ1-4; perhaps TRBD1 as D (6 bases). The CDR3 is 13 amino acids. The CDR3 DNA follows: TGTGCCAGCAGGGACAGCACGAATGAAAAACTGTTATTT. Translation: CASRDSTNEKLLF.

To note about this clonotype: The final CDR3 position lacks the conserved phenylalanine or tryptophan, pointing to a likely read error. The V and J genes are TRBV11-3 and TRBJ2-7, with TRBD2 identical over 7 bases. CDR1 and CDR2 (germline): SGHNT, YENEEA. J was trimmed by 10 bases and V by 7 bases; bases with no gene match: 13. The CDR3 length is 13 residues. CDR3 in amino acids: CASTEGLPYGQYS. Written as DNA, the CDR3 is TGTGCCAGCACCGAGGGACTACCCTACGGTCAGTACTCC.

In the case of this clonotype: A read error is possible here, since a much larger clone lies one base away. CDR3 in amino acids: CASRRKQGEAYNEQFF. The CDR3 region has the DNA TGTGCCAGCAGGCGAAAACAGGGCGAAGCCTACAATGAGCAGTTCTTC. This chain uses TRBV12-3 or TRBV12-4 with TRBJ2-1; tentatively, D is TRBD1 (6 bases). The length of the CDR3 is 16 residues. The V gene lost 6 bases and the J gene lost 2 bases, with 17 bases spanning the gap.

This clonotype was observed once. At one of its ends the junction is not consistent with the germline gene, which may arise from a read error. This rearrangement joins TRBV11-2 to TRBJ2-7; 8 bases are a match to TRBD1. Germline V lookup: CDR1 SGHAT, CDR2 FQNNGV. CDR3 length: 15 amino acids. This CDR3 is CASSGEQGVVHEQYF. The DNA for the CDR3 is TGTGCCAGCAGCGGGGAACAGGGGGTTGTCCACGAGCAATACTTC.

As concerns this clonotype: The junction departs from germline at one end; a sequencing error may be responsible. The gene calls are TRBV10-1 and TRBJ1-1, with 8 bases lining up with TRBD1. This CDR3 is built from 14 residues. The V gene's germline CDR1 is WNHNN and CDR2 SYGVQD (reference sequence). Here the CDR3 DNA reads TGCGCCATCAGTGAAGGGACAGGAGGACCGGAAGCTTTCTTT. Residues: CAISEGTGGPEAFF.

Concerning this clonotype: One end of the junction varies from germline; a read error may be responsible. The CDR3: CSADGGSSGNIIYF. The CDR3 DNA reads TGCAGCGCGGATGGCGGTAGCTCTGGAAACATCATATATTTT. The chain carries TRBV29-1 and TRBJ1-3, with unresolved D. The CDR3 sequence is 14 residues long. Germline CDR1 and CDR2: SQVTM and ANQGSEA.